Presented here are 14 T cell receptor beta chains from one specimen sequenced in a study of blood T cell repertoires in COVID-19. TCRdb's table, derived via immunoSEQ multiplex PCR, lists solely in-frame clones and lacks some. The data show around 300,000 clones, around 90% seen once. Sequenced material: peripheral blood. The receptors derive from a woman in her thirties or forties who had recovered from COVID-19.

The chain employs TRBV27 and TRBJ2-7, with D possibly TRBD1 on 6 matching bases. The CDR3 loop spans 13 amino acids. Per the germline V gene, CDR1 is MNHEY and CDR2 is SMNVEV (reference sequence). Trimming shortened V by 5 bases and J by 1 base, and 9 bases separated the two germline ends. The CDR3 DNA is TGTGCCAGCAGTCCTGGACAGTCCTACGAGCAGTACTTC. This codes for CASSPGQSYEQYF.

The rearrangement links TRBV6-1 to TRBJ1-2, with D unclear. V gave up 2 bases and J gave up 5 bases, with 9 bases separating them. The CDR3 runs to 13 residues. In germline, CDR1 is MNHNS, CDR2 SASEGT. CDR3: CASSERAGYGYTF. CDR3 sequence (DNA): TGTGCCAGCAGTGAAAGGGCGGGTTATGGCTACACCTTC.

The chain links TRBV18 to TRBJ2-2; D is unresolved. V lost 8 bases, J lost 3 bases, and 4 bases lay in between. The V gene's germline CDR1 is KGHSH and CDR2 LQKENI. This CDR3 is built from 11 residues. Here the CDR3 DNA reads TGTGCCAGCGGAGACACCGGGGAGCTGTTTTTT. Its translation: CASGDTGELFF.

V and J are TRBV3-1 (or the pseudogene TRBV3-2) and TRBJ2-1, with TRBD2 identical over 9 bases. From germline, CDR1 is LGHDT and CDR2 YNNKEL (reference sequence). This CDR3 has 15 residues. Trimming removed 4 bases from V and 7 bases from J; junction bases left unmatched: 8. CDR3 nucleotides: TGTGCCAGCAGCCTACTAGCGGGCCTCGTAAATGAGCAGTTCTTC. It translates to CASSLLAGLVNEQFF.

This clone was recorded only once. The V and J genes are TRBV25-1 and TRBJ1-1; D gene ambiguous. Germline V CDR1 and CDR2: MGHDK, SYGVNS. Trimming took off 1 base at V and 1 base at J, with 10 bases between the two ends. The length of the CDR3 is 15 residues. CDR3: CASSELGGKNTEAFF. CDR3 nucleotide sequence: TGTGCCAGCAGTGAATTGGGAGGAAAGAACACTGAAGCTTTCTTT.

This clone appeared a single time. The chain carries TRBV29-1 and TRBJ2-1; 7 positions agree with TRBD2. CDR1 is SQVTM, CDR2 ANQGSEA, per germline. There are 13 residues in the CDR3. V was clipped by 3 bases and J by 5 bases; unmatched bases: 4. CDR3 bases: TGCAGCGTTGAGCCTAGCGGAGACAATGAGCAGTTCTTC. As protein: CSVEPSGDNEQFF.

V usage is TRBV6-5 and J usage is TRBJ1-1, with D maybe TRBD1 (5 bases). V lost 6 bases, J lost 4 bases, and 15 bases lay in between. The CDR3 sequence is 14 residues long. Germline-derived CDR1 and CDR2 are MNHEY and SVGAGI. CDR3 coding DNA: TGTGCCAGCAGAGTGACAGATACAAGCACTGAAGCTTTCTTT. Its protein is CASRVTDTSTEAFF.

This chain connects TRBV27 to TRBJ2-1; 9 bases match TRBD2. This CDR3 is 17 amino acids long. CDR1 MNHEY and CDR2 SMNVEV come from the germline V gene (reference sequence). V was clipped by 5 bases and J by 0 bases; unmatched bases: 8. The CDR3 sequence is CASSPTSGLSSYNEQFF. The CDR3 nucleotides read TGTGCCAGCAGTCCCACTAGCGGGCTGAGCTCCTACAATGAGCAGTTCTTC.

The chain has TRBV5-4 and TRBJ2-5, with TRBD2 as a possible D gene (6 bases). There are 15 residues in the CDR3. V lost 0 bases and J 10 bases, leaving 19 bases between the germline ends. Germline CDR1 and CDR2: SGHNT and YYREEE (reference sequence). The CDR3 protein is CASSLGGLGWGDQYF. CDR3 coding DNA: TGTGCCAGCAGCTTGGGAGGGCTAGGTTGGGGGGACCAGTACTTC.

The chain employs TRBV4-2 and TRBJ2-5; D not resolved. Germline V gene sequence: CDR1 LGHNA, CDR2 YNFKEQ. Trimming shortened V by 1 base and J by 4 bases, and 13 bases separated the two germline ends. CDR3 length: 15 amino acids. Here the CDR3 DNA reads TGTGCCAGCAGCCAAGTTTATTCTAGTTCAGAGACCCAGTACTTC. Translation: CASSQVYSSSETQYF.

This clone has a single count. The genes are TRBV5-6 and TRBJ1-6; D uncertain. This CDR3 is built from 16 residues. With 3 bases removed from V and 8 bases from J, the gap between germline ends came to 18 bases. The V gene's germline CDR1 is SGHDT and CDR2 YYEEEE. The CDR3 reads CASSSGITGLDSPLHF. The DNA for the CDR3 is TGTGCCAGCAGCTCCGGTATAACTGGGCTCGATTCACCCCTCCACTTT.

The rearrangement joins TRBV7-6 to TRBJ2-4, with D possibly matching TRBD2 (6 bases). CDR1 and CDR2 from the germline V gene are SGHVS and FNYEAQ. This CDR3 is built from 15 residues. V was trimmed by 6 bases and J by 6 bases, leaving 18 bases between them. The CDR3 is CASSREQREGNIQYF. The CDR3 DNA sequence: TGTGCCAGCAGTCGGGAGCAACGTGAGGGAAACATTCAGTACTTC. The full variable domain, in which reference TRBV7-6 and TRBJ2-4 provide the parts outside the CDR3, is GAGVSQSPRYKVTKRGQDVALRCDPISGHVSLYWYRQALGQGPEFLTYFNYEAQQDKSGLPNDRFSAERPEGSISTLTIQRTEQRDSAMYRCASSREQREGNIQYFGAGTRLSVL.

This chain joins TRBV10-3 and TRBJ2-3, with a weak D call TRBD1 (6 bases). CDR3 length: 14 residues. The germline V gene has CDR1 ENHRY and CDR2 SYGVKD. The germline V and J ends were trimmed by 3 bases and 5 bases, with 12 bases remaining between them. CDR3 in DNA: TGTGCCATCAGTGACCAGGGGTTGGGAGATACGCAGTATTTT. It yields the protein CAISDQGLGDTQYF.

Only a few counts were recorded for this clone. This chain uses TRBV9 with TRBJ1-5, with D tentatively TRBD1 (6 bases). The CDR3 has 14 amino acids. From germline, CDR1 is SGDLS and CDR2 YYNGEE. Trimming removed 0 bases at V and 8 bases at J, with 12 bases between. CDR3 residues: CASSVGQGSEPQHF. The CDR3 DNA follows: TGTGCCAGCAGCGTAGGTCAGGGGAGCGAGCCCCAGCATTTT.